This T cell receptor (beta chain) comes out of a study of cytomegalovirus exposure and HLA in healthy donors. This clone appeared once. Its cognate antigen is unknown. V lost 5 bases and J 0 bases, leaving 13 bases between the germline ends. Per the germline V gene, CDR1 is LNHDA and CDR2 is SQIVND (reference sequence). CDR3 length: 16 residues. This PCR relied on a set of 60 Vbeta primers and 13 Jbeta primers. Profiled with immunoSEQ multiplex PCR; TCRdb holds only in-frame clones, not every one. The data show some 120,000 clones, approximately 80% seen once. Study observations and caveats: In presence/absence analyses, roughly uniform sequencing depth across donors was assumed.

This clonotype originated in a middle-aged man in good health and CMV-seropositive. The chain links TRBV19 to TRBJ2-2; D uncertain. The material sequenced was PBMCs. In nucleotides, the CDR3 is TGTGCCAGTAGTCCCTCTTGGGCCGCGAACACCGGGGAGCTGTTTTTT. This sequence encodes CASSPSWAANTGELFF. The complete variable domain, with remaining parts taken from reference TRBV19 and TRBJ2-2, reads DGGITQSPKYLFRKEGQNVTLSCEQNLNHDAMYWYRQDPGQGLRLIYYSQIVNDFQKGDIAEGYSVSREKKESFPLTVTSAQKNPTAFYLCASSPSWAANTGELFFGEGSRLTVL.